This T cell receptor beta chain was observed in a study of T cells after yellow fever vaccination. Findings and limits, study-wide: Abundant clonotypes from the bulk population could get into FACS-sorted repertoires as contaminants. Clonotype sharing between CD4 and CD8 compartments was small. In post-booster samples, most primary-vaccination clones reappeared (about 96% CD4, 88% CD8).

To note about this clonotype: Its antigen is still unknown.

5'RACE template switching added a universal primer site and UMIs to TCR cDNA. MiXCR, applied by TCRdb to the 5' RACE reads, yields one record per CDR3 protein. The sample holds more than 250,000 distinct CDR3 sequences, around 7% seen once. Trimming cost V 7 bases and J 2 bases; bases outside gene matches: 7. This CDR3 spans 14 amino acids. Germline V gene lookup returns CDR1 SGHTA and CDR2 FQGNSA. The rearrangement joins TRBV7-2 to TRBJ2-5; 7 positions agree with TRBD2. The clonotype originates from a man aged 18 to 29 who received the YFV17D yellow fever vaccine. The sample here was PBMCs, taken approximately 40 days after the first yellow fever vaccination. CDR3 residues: CASTTTGGQETQYF. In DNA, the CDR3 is TGTGCCAGCACAACTACGGGGGGACAAGAGACCCAGTACTTC.